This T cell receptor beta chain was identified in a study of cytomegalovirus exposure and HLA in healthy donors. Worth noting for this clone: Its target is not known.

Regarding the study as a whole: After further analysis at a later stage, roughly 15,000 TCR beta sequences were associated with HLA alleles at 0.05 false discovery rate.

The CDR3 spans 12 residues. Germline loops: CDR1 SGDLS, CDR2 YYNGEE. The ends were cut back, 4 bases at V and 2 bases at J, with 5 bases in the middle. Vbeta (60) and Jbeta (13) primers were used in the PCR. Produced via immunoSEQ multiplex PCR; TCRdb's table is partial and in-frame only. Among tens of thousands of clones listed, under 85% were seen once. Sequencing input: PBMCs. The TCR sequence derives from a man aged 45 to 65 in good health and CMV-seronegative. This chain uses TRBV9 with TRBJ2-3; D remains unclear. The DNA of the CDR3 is TGTGCCAGCAGCTCTTACACAGATACGCAGTATTTT. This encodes CASSSYTDTQYF.